Below, 20 T cell receptor beta chains from the same sample are listed, as sequenced in a study of cytomegalovirus exposure and HLA in healthy donors. The primer mix had 60 Vbeta and 13 Jbeta primers. Some clones are missing from TCRdb's copy, which holds only in-frame ones; the method was immunoSEQ multiplex PCR. The repertoire consists of under 200,000 clones, with approximately 81% occurring once and the leading ten covering around 1.5%. Sample: PBMCs. The receptors come from a male donor in good health and CMV-seronegative.

The chain carries TRBV30 and TRBJ1-5; a weak D match, TRBD1 (5 bases). V was trimmed by 0 bases and J by 3 bases, leaving 12 bases between them. The germline V gene has CDR1 GTSNPN and CDR2 SVGIG (reference sequence). The CDR3 length is 15 residues. The DNA of the CDR3 is TGTGCCTGGAGTGTAGGGGCACGAGACAATCAGCCCCAGCATTTT. This codes for CAWSVGARDNQPQHF.

This sequence joins TRBV6-6 and TRBJ2-7; perhaps TRBD2 as D (5 bases). The V end lost 5 bases, the J end lost 3 bases, and 5 bases lay between the germline ends. In germline, CDR1 is MNHNY, CDR2 SVGAGI (reference sequence). The CDR3 has 11 residues. The CDR3 loop reads CASSRDYEQYF. Written as DNA, the CDR3 is TGTGCCAGCAGTCGGGACTACGAGCAGTACTTC.

The V gene is TRBV25-1, the J gene TRBJ1-2, with D tentatively TRBD1 (6 bases). Germline values: CDR1 MGHDK, CDR2 SYGVNS. V was clipped by 3 bases and J by 5 bases, with 13 bases between them. The CDR3 extends over 14 amino acids. The CDR3 DNA reads as TGTGCCAGCAGTGAGATAAGGGGGTCGTATGGCTACACCTTC. Amino acid sequence: CASSEIRGSYGYTF.

This chain joins TRBV5-1 and TRBJ2-3; TRBD2 matches at 11 bases. CDR1 and CDR2 (germline): SGHRS, YFSETQ. CDR3 length: 16 amino acids. V dropped 4 bases and J dropped 4; count of bases not matched to a gene: 8. The CDR3 sequence is CASSDALAGASDTQYF. The CDR3 nucleotides read TGCGCCAGCAGCGACGCACTAGCGGGAGCATCAGATACGCAGTATTTT.

This clone has only one observation. Relative to the germline gene, one junction end is altered; a read error may explain this. The rearrangement joins TRBV27 to TRBJ2-1, with 10 nucleotides matching TRBD2. CDR3 length: 15 amino acids. Germline V lookup: CDR1 MNHEY, CDR2 SMNVEV (reference sequence). CDR3 protein: CASSQRTSGHNGQFF. The CDR3, as DNA: TGTGCCAGCAGCCAGAGGACTAGCGGTCACAATGGGCAGTTCTTC.

This rearrangement joins TRBV18 to TRBJ1-1; the D is unclear. V lost 6 bases and J 0 bases, leaving 8 bases between the germline ends. The CDR3 covers 13 residues. Germline lookup yields CDR1 KGHSH and CDR2 LQKENI. The CDR3 DNA follows: TGTGCCAGCTCGTCCCAGGTGAACACTGAAGCTTTCTTT. This encodes CASSSQVNTEAFF. The full variable domain, in which reference TRBV18 and TRBJ1-1 provide the parts outside the CDR3, is NAGVMQNPRHLVRRRGQEARLRCSPMKGHSHVYWYRQLPEEGLKFMVYLQKENIIDESGMPKERFSAEFPKEGPSILRIQQVVRGDSAAYFCASSSQVNTEAFFGQGTRLTVV.

The chain couples TRBV6-5 to TRBJ2-1, with 9 nucleotides matching TRBD1. V dropped 2 bases and J dropped 12; count of bases not matched to a gene: 5. Germline CDR1 and CDR2: MNHEY and SVGAGI. CDR3 length: 13 amino acids. CDR3 nucleotide sequence: TGTGCCAGCAGTTACGTGGGACAGGGTCTGCAGTTCTTC. Translated: CASSYVGQGLQFF.

The chain combines TRBV7-9 with TRBJ1-2, with 7 bases fitting TRBD1. The germline V gene encodes CDR1 SEHNR and CDR2 FQNEAQ (reference sequence). The CDR3 runs 14 residues. Germline trimming cut 3 bases from V and 4 bases from J; bases unmatched to any gene: 5. The CDR3 sequence: CASSFTEGAYGYTF. In DNA form, the CDR3 reads TGTGCCAGCAGCTTTACGGAGGGGGCCTATGGCTACACCTTC.

J is TRBJ1-1 and V is TRBV27; a possible D gene is TRBD1 (6 bases). Trimming removed 6 bases at V and 3 bases at J, with 17 bases between. Per the germline V gene, CDR1 is MNHEY and CDR2 is SMNVEV (reference sequence). The length of the CDR3 is 15 residues. The CDR3: CASSPLGARDTEAFF. CDR3 sequence (DNA): TGTGCCAGCAGCCCTCTGGGGGCGCGTGACACTGAAGCTTTCTTT.

The table lists this clone with a few counts. The genes are TRBV7-8 and TRBJ2-2; 8 nucleotides align to TRBD1. The junction had 10 bases not matched to a gene; V was cut back by 2 bases and J by 2 bases. Germline CDR1 and CDR2: SGHVS and FQNEAQ. This CDR3 region has 18 residues. CDR3 sequence: CASSLNPDRGPNTGELFF. The DNA of the CDR3 is TGTGCCAGCAGCTTAAACCCTGACAGGGGTCCCAACACCGGGGAGCTGTTTTTT. Supplemented by reference TRBV7-8 and TRBJ2-2, the full variable domain reads GAGVSQSPRYKVAKRGQDVALRCDPISGHVSLFWYQQALGQGPEFLTYFQNEAQLDKSGLPSDRFFAERPEGSVSTLKIQRTQQEDSAVYLCASSLNPDRGPNTGELFFGEGSRLTVL.

V is TRBV6-5 and J is TRBJ1-1; 7 nucleotides line up with TRBD1. The trim removed 5 bases at V and 3 bases at J, leaving 9 bases unmatched. There are 15 residues in the CDR3. Germline V gene data show CDR1 as MNHEY and CDR2 as SVGAGI. The CDR3 is CASSLRTGVDTEAFF. CDR3 bases: TGTGCCAGCAGTCTTCGGACAGGCGTGGACACTGAAGCTTTCTTT.

This chain uses TRBV9 with TRBJ2-3; D perhaps matches TRBD1 (6 bases). The CDR3 is 15 residues long. From germline, CDR1 is SGDLS and CDR2 YYNGEE. Trimming took off 4 bases at V and 2 bases at J, with 14 bases between the two ends. The CDR3 bases are TGTGCCAGCAGCCTTACAGGGAAAGACACAGATACGCAGTATTTT. Amino acid sequence: CASSLTGKDTDTQYF.

A note on this clone: A junction end diverges from the germline sequence, so it may reflect a read error. The chain is built from TRBV7-6 and TRBJ2-3, with 9 bases matching TRBD2. Germline lookup yields CDR1 SGHVS and CDR2 FNYEAQ. The CDR3 spans 14 residues. In DNA, the CDR3 is TGTGCCAGCAGCACCAGGGGTCTAGCGGGGTCCCCCATTTTT. It translates to CASSTRGLAGSPIF.

The chain joins TRBV5-1 to TRBJ2-3, with 7 bases matching TRBD2. The CDR3 runs to 16 residues. Germline trimming cut 5 bases from V and 2 bases from J; bases unmatched to any gene: 11. The germline gives CDR1 SGHRS, CDR2 YFSETQ. DNA for the CDR3: TGCGCCAGCAGTGGGGCTTCTAGCGGACTCACAGATACGCAGTATTTT. Translated, it gives CASSGASSGLTDTQYF.

The chain links TRBV30 to TRBJ1-2; a weak D match, TRBD1 (5 bases). Trimming pared 5 bases from V and 8 bases from J, leaving 24 bases between. Germline V CDR1 and CDR2: GTSNPN, SVGIG (reference sequence). The CDR3 loop spans 15 amino acids. CDR3 nucleotide sequence: TGTGCCTGGGTCCCACGGTCAGGGCTTTCGAGAGGCTACACCTTC. This codes for CAWVPRSGLSRGYTF. Together with reference TRBV30 and TRBJ1-2, the CDR3 gives the full variable domain: SQTIHQWPATLVQPVGSPLSLECTVEGTSNPNLYWYRQAAGRGLQLLFYSVGIGQISSEVPQNLSASRPQDRQFILSSKKLLLSDSGFYLCAWVPRSGLSRGYTFGSGTRLTVV.

In DNA form, the CDR3 reads TGTGCCAGCAGCTCCCGGGACAGGCCAACCAATCAGCCCCAGCATTTT. Translated, it gives CASSSRDRPTNQPQHF. This rearrangement joins TRBV7-7 to TRBJ1-5, with 8 bases that match TRBD1. CDR1 is SSHAT and CDR2 is FNYEAQ in the germline V gene (reference sequence). V lost 4 bases, J lost 3 bases, and 8 bases stayed unmatched. The CDR3 loop spans 16 amino acids.

The gene calls are TRBV27 and TRBJ2-3; possible D gene TRBD2, 7 bases. Germline CDR1 MNHEY, CDR2 SMNVEV (reference sequence). This CDR3 contains 16 residues. Trimming removed 2 bases from V and 10 bases from J, with 22 bases in between. The CDR3 DNA follows: TGTGCCAGCAGTTTAAGGGGGGGGGCCAGGGGATACGCGCAGTATTTT. Amino acids: CASSLRGGARGYAQYF.

The chain uses TRBV7-2 and TRBJ2-7; D is possibly TRBD2 (5 bases). Germline loops: CDR1 SGHTA, CDR2 FQGNSA. The CDR3 has 13 amino acids. With 8 bases removed from V and 7 bases from J, the gap between germline ends came to 18 bases. The CDR3 here is CASASGNAREQYF. The CDR3 nucleotides are TGTGCCAGCGCCAGCGGCAATGCCCGGGAGCAGTACTTC.

This sequence joins TRBV28 and TRBJ1-1; D not certain. V shed 1 base and J shed 7 bases, with 13 bases lying between them. Per germline, CDR1 MDHEN and CDR2 SYDVKM. CDR3 length equals 14 residues. The CDR3 region is CASSLLTPGGEAFF. The CDR3 DNA reads as TGTGCCAGCAGTTTATTAACCCCCGGCGGTGAAGCTTTCTTT.

This chain connects TRBV29-1 to TRBJ1-2; D call uncertain. The CDR3 contains 13 residues. V dropped 3 bases and J dropped 2 bases, with 10 bases sitting between them. Per germline, CDR1 SQVTM and CDR2 ANQGSEA. DNA for the CDR3: TGCAGCGTTGAGAGACAAGAGAACTATGGCTACACCTTC. Translation gives CSVERQENYGYTF.